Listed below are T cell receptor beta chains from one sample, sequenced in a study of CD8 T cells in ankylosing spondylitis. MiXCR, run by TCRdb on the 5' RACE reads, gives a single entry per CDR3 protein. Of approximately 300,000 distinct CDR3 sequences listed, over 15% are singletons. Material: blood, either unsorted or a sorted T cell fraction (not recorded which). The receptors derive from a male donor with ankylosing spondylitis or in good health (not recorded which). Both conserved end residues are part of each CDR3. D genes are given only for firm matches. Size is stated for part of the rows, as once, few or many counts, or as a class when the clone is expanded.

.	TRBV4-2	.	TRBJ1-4	CASSHRGGDDEKLFF	TGTGCCAGCAGCCATAGGGGGGGTGACGATGAAAAACTGTTTTTT
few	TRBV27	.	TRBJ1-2	CASSFQGHPFYGYTF	TGTGCCAGCAGTTTCCAGGGACACCCATTCTATGGCTACACCTTC
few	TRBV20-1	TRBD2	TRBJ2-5	CSARPGGAETQYF	TGCAGTGCTAGACCCGGGGGGGCGGAGACCCAGTACTTC
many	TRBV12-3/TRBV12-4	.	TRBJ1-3	CASSPTGTGNTIYF	TGTGCCAGCAGTCCGACGGGAACTGGAAACACCATATATTTT
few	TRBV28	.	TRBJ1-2	CASRETGGRRYGYTF	TGTGCCAGCAGAGAGACAGGTGGGCGTCGGTATGGCTACACCTTC
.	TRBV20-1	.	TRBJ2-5	CSARVSTEIQETQYF	TGCAGTGCTAGAGTTTCGACAGAAATCCAAGAGACCCAGTACTTC
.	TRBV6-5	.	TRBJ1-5	CASSYGISNQPQHF	TGTGCCAGCAGTTACGGGATTAGCAATCAGCCCCAGCATTTT
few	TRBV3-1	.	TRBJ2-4	CASSQSGLAKNIQYF	TGTGCCAGCAGCCAATCGGGGCTAGCCAAAAACATTCAGTACTTC
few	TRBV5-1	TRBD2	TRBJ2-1	CASSFLTSGSSYNEQFF	TGCGCCAGCAGCTTCTTGACTAGCGGGTCTTCCTACAATGAGCAGTTCTTC
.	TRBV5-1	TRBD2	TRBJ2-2	CASNGGTGGTGELFF	TGCGCCAGCAACGGGGGGACTGGCGGGACCGGGGAGCTGTTTTTT
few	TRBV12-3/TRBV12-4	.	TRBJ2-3	CASTPRGHPSTDTQYF	TGTGCCAGCACGCCCCGGGGCCACCCTAGCACAGATACGCAGTATTTT
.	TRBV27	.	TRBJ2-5	CASSLWGKRETQYF	TGTGCCAGCAGTTTATGGGGAAAGCGGGAGACCCAGTACTTC
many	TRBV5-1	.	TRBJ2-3	CASTLRGTSTDTQYF	TGCGCCAGCACTCTTCGGGGTACAAGCACAGATACGCAGTATTTT
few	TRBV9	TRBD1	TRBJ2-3	CASSARTGGADTQYF	TGTGCCAGCAGCGCCAGGACAGGGGGCGCAGATACGCAGTATTTT
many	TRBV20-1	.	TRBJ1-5	CSARVLRDYQPQHF	TGCAGTGCTAGAGTACTCAGGGATTATCAGCCCCAGCATTTT
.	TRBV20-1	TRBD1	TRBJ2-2	CSAEGATDGELFF	TGCAGTGCCGAGGGGGCGACGGACGGGGAGCTGTTTTTT
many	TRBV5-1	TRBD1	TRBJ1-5	CASSLGGQGDQPQHF	TGCGCCAGCAGCTTGGGGGGACAGGGAGATCAGCCCCAGCATTTT
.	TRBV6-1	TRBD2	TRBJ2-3	CASRPLAGRADTQYF	TGTGCCAGCAGACCACTAGCGGGAAGGGCAGATACGCAGTATTTT
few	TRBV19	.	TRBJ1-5	CATRQAHSNQPQHF	TGTGCCACTCGGCAAGCCCATAGCAATCAGCCCCAGCATTTT
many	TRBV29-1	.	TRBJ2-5	CSVESWETQYF	TGCAGCGTTGAGTCGTGGGAGACCCAGTACTTC
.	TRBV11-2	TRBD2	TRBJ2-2	CASSASGGRHSNTGELFF	TGTGCCAGCAGCGCCAGCGGGGGGCGACACTCGAACACCGGGGAGCTGTTTTTT
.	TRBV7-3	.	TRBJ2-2	CASSPGVIGELFF	TGTGCCAGCAGCCCCGGAGTTATCGGGGAGCTGTTTTTT
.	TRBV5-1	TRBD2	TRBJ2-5	CASSSASGTGETQYF	TGCGCCAGCAGTAGCGCTAGCGGGACGGGAGAGACCCAGTACTTC
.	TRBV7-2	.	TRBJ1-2	CASSLATTNYGYTF	TGTGCCAGCAGCTTAGCAACCACAAACTATGGCTACACCTTC
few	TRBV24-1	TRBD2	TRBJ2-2	CATSDYGGLAENTGELFF	TGTGCCACCAGTGACTATGGGGGACTAGCGGAGAACACCGGGGAGCTGTTTTTT
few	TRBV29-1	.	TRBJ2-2	CSVPRHTGELFF	TGCAGCGTTCCCAGACACACCGGGGAGCTGTTTTTT
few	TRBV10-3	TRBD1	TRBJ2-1	CAISEPPRQGNEQFF	TGTGCCATCAGTGAGCCCCCGCGACAGGGCAATGAGCAGTTCTTC
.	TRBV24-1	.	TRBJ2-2	CATSDLWGQNTGELFF	TGTGCCACCAGTGATTTGTGGGGGCAGAACACCGGGGAGCTGTTTTTT
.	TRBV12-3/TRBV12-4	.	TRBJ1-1	CASTVVGSNTEAFF	TGTGCCAGCACCGTAGTAGGGTCCAACACTGAAGCTTTCTTT
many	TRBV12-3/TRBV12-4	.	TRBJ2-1	CASTLARGAESYEQFF	TGTGCCAGCACCCTTGCCCGGGGGGCCGAGAGCTATGAGCAGTTCTTC
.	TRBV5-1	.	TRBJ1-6	CASSLVASDSPLHF	TGCGCCAGCAGCTTGGTAGCCAGCGATTCACCCCTCCACTTT
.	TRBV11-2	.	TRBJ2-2	CASSLGHTNTGELFF	TGTGCCAGCAGCTTAGGACACACGAACACCGGGGAGCTGTTTTTT
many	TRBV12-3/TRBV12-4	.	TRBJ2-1	CASRLSGGSYNEQFF	TGTGCCAGCAGGCTTAGCGGAGGCTCCTACAATGAGCAGTTCTTC
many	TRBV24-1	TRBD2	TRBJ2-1	CATSDTGTSGRADEQFF	TGTGCCACCAGTGATACCGGGACTAGCGGGAGGGCCGATGAGCAGTTCTTC
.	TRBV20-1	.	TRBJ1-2	CSAPQGAYGYTF	TGCAGTGCTCCCCAGGGAGCCTATGGCTACACCTTC
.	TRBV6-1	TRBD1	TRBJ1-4	CASSETDREKLFF	TGTGCCAGCAGCGAGACCGACAGGGAGAAACTGTTTTTT
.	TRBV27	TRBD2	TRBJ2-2	CASTRRMAGANTGELFF	TGTGCCAGCACGAGGAGAATGGCGGGGGCGAACACCGGGGAGCTGTTTTTT
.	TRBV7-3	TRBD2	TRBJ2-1	CASSLRGSGMSSYNEQFF	TGTGCCAGCAGCTTAAGGGGTAGCGGGATGAGCTCCTACAATGAGCAGTTCTTC
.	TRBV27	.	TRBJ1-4	CASRDLLGGSEKLFF	TGTGCCAGCAGGGACCTGTTGGGGGGCAGTGAAAAACTGTTTTTT
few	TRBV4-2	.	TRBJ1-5	CASSQFPAGDQPQHF	TGTGCCAGCAGCCAATTCCCGGCGGGGGATCAGCCCCAGCATTTT
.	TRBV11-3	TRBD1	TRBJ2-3	CASSSGQGDTDTQYF	TGTGCCAGCAGCTCCGGACAGGGAGACACAGATACGCAGTATTTT
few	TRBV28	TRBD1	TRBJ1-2	CASSDRGYDGYTF	TGTGCCAGCAGTGACAGGGGTTATGATGGCTACACCTTC
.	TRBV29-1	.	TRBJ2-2	CSVSGRPSTGELFF	TGCAGCGTTTCAGGTCGACCAAGCACCGGGGAGCTGTTTTTT
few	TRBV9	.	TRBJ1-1	CASSVVGGDTEAFF	TGTGCCAGCAGCGTAGTAGGGGGGGACACTGAAGCTTTCTTT